This TCR beta chain was captured in a study of blood T cell repertoires in COVID-19. Study in general: T cells, B-cell-depleted T cells, or PBMCs provided the cDNA or gDNA that served as material.

Generated by immunoSEQ multiplex PCR, the TCRdb table keeps only in-frame clones and is missing some. The sample yields under 250,000 clones, approximately 90% seen once. This TCR derives from a man aged 25 to 40 with COVID-19, enrolled during active disease. The sequenced sample consisted of peripheral blood.

CDR3: CASSLDRFNQPQHF. CDR3 bases: TGTGCCAGCAGTCTGGACAGGTTCAATCAGCCCCAGCATTTT. The chain has TRBV6-1 and TRBJ1-5; TRBD1 matches 7 bases. This CDR3 contains 14 residues. Germline V gene data show CDR1 as MNHNS and CDR2 as SASEGT. V lost 5 bases and J lost 3; bases outside the gene matches: 4.